This is a list of T cell receptor beta chains from one sample in a study of control samples from healthy donors and cancer patients. Here immunoSEQ multiplex PCR was the method, and the copy in TCRdb shows in-frame clones only, minus some. Among around 170,000 clones, about 90% were seen once, and the ten largest hold approximately 0.7%. The sequenced sample was blood. These receptors were collected from a woman between 25 and 40 years old in good health. Each CDR3 is given with its conserved first and last residue. A D gene is named only where the DNA matches it firmly. The size entry is marked missing in some rows and otherwise reads once, few, many or a size class.

J,V,D,size,CDR3,DNA
TRBJ2-7,TRBV6-5,TRBD1,.,CASSKGQAYEQYF,TGTGCCAGCAGTAAGGGACAGGCCTACGAGCAGTACTTC
TRBJ2-1,TRBV6-2/TRBV6-3,.,few,CASSYSRHNEQFF,TGTGCCAGCAGTTACTCGAGACACAATGAGCAGTTCTTC
TRBJ2-1,TRBV11-3,.,.,CASSPPLRHNEQFF,TGTGCCAGCAGCCCCCCCTTGCGCCACAATGAGCAGTTCTTC
TRBJ1-2,TRBV21-1,.,.,CASSKLEGRYGYTF,TGTGCCAGCAGCAAATTGGAGGGGCGATATGGCTACACCTTC
TRBJ2-3,TRBV7-2,.,.,CASSPDSLDTQYF,TGTGCCAGCAGCCCGGACAGCCTTGATACGCAGTATTTT
TRBJ2-1,TRBV9,TRBD2,.,CASSAGGTSIDEQFF,TGTGCCAGCAGCGCAGGAGGGACTAGCATAGATGAGCAGTTCTTC
TRBJ2-3,TRBV7-9,.,.,CASGSGKLVVSPSPDTQYF,TGTGCCAGCGGGTCCGGGAAACTAGTCGTTTCCCCCAGTCCAGATACGCAGTATTTT
TRBJ1-4,TRBV5-1,.,.,CASSVRVIATNEKLFF,TGCGCCAGCAGCGTCAGGGTAATTGCAACTAATGAAAAACTGTTTTTT
TRBJ2-7,TRBV5-1,.,.,CASSYYSRDEQYF,TGCGCCAGCAGCTACTATTCGAGGGACGAGCAGTACTTC
TRBJ2-6,TRBV4-3,TRBD1,.,CASSQNPGQGGSGANVLTF,TGCGCCAGCAGCCAAAACCCGGGACAGGGAGGCTCTGGGGCCAACGTCCTGACTTTC
TRBJ2-4,TRBV7-2,.,.,CASSLAQGLNIQYF,TGTGCCAGCAGCTTAGCCCAGGGGTTGAACATTCAGTACTTC
TRBJ1-1,TRBV19,.,.,CASIAGGTEAFF,TGTGCCAGTATTGCGGGGGGCACTGAAGCTTTCTTT
TRBJ2-2,TRBV6-4,TRBD2,.,CASSDPPTSGTSGELFF,TGTGCCAGCAGTGACCCTCCGACTAGCGGGACTTCCGGGGAGCTGTTTTTT
TRBJ2-3,TRBV19,.,once,CASRSGGAGSDTQYF,TGTGCCAGTAGGTCAGGGGGAGCGGGGTCAGATACGCAGTATTTT
TRBJ2-3,TRBV5-4,TRBD2,.,CASSLELAGPHTDTQYF,TGTGCCAGCAGCTTGGAACTAGCGGGACCCCACACAGATACGCAGTATTTT
TRBJ2-5,TRBV5-1,.,few,CASSHTNGRGETQYF,TGCGCCAGCAGCCATACGAACGGCAGGGGAGAGACCCAGTACTTC
TRBJ1-4,TRBV25-1,.,once,CASSESWRSREANEKLFF,TGTGCCAGCAGTGAATCTTGGAGGAGCCGGGAGGCTAATGAAAAACTGTTTTTT
TRBJ1-1,TRBV28,.,.,CASSTGGSGEAEAFF,TGTGCCAGCAGCACCGGAGGGTCTGGGGAGGCTGAAGCTTTCTTT
TRBJ2-7,TRBV5-1,TRBD1,.,CASSSRPPGQEVNRVNEQYF,TGCGCCAGCAGCTCTCGCCCACCGGGACAGGAGGTTAATCGTGTCAACGAGCAGTACTTC
TRBJ2-7,TRBV5-6,TRBD2,once,CASSLDLAGALGEQYF,TGTGCCAGCAGCTTGGATTTAGCGGGTGCTTTGGGGGAGCAGTACTTC
TRBJ2-1,TRBV9,.,.,CASSVGATVYNEQFF,TGTGCCAGCAGCGTAGGTGCGACAGTTTACAATGAGCAGTTCTTC
TRBJ1-1,TRBV9,.,once,CASSVSPLRQAEAFF,TGTGCCAGCAGCGTATCCCCCCTCCGCCAGGCCGAAGCTTTCTTT
TRBJ1-2,TRBV5-1,TRBD1,.,CASSWTGEGYGYTF,TGCGCCAGCAGCTGGACAGGGGAGGGATATGGCTACACCTTC
TRBJ2-2,TRBV6-1,TRBD2,.,CASSEASGRARAGELFF,TGTGCCAGCAGTGAAGCCAGCGGGAGGGCCAGGGCCGGGGAGCTGTTTTTT
TRBJ1-6,TRBV6-5,.,.,CASRNPSGVSPLHF,TGTGCCAGCAGAAACCCTTCAGGGGTTTCACCCCTCCACTTT
TRBJ2-5,TRBV27,TRBD1,.,CASSDTGQGGETQYF,TGTGCCAGCAGCGACACGGGACAGGGGGGAGAGACCCAGTACTTC
TRBJ2-2,TRBV7-7,.,.,CASSLGLSGGELFF,TGTGCTAGCAGCTTGGGACTGTCTGGCGGGGAGCTGTTTTTT
TRBJ1-3,TRBV30,.,.,CAWGGLGVGSGNTIYF,TGTGCCTGGGGAGGTTTGGGGGTCGGATCTGGAAACACCATATATTTT
TRBJ2-1,TRBV5-1,.,.,CASSLWGDRGTWNEQFF,TGCGCCAGCAGCTTGTGGGGTGACCGGGGAACTTGGAATGAGCAGTTCTTC
TRBJ2-4,TRBV9,.,.,CASTPRQEGGIQYF,TGTGCCAGCACCCCCCGGCAGGAAGGGGGCATTCAGTACTTC
TRBJ1-5,TRBV28,.,.,CASSGRFARNQPQHF,TGTGCCAGCAGTGGGCGTTTTGCCCGCAATCAGCCCCAGCATTTT
TRBJ2-3,TRBV5-1,.,.,CASSLVEGGTDTQYF,TGCGCCAGCAGCCTAGTAGAAGGGGGCACAGATACGCAGTATTTT
TRBJ1-2,TRBV5-1,.,.,CASSWDTGNYGYTF,TGCGCCAGCAGCTGGGACACTGGGAACTATGGCTACACCTTC
TRBJ2-1,TRBV19,TRBD1,.,CASSMGDRAFRNEQFF,TGTGCCAGTAGTATGGGGGACAGGGCGTTTAGGAATGAGCAGTTCTTC
TRBJ1-3,TRBV28,.,.,CASLGVDGNTIYF,TGTGCCAGTCTAGGGGTTGACGGAAACACCATATATTTT
TRBJ2-7,TRBV5-1,.,.,CASSLSLDSYEQYF,TGCGCCAGCAGCTTGTCCCTCGACTCCTACGAGCAGTACTTC
TRBJ1-5,TRBV19,.,.,CASSPELGGQPQHF,TGTGCCAGTAGTCCGGAACTAGGGGGTCAGCCCCAGCATTTT
TRBJ2-7,TRBV28,.,few,CASSLGIYEQYF,TGTGCCAGCAGTTTGGGGATCTACGAGCAGTACTTC
TRBJ2-3,TRBV6-2/TRBV6-3,.,.,CASSYSWTDSTDTQYF,TGTGCCAGCAGTTACTCTTGGACGGACAGCACAGATACGCAGTATTTT
TRBJ2-6,TRBV19,.,.,CASSIRGSGANVLTF,TGTGCCAGTAGTATTCGAGGGTCTGGGGCCAACGTCCTGACTTTC
TRBJ2-6,TRBV5-5,.,.,CASNFLGVSGANVLTF,TGTGCCAGCAACTTCCTTGGGGTCTCTGGGGCCAACGTCCTGACTTTC
TRBJ2-7,TRBV2,.,.,CASIEAVNQYEQYF,TGTGCCAGCATAGAGGCCGTCAATCAGTACGAGCAGTACTTC
TRBJ2-3,TRBV9,TRBD2,.,CASSVGASGTDTQYF,TGTGCCAGCAGCGTAGGTGCTAGCGGGACAGATACGCAGTATTTT
TRBJ2-2,TRBV7-8,.,.,CASSSFRGHTGELFF,TGTGCCAGCAGCTCCTTCCGGGGGCACACCGGGGAGCTGTTTTTT
TRBJ2-7,TRBV5-1,.,.,CASSPGESEQYF,TGCGCCAGCAGCCCAGGAGAGTCCGAGCAGTACTTC
TRBJ1-2,TRBV7-2,TRBD1,.,CASSSGQRVYGYTF,TGTGCCAGCAGCTCGGGACAGCGCGTCTATGGCTACACCTTC
TRBJ1-1,TRBV5-5,.,.,CASSPEIPIEAFF,TGTGCCAGCAGCCCGGAGATACCAATTGAAGCTTTCTTT
TRBJ1-5,TRBV19,.,.,CASKQVGQPQHF,TGTGCCAGTAAACAGGTCGGTCAGCCCCAGCATTTT
TRBJ2-7,TRBV7-9,TRBD1,.,CASSFRTGNAYEQYF,TGTGCCAGCAGCTTCAGGACAGGGAACGCCTACGAGCAGTACTTC
TRBJ2-3,TRBV2,TRBD2,few,CASSEASGRVADTQYF,TGTGCCAGCAGTGAAGCTAGCGGGAGAGTGGCAGATACGCAGTATTTT
TRBJ2-1,TRBV15,.,.,CATSRDGYNEQFF,TGTGCCACCAGCAGGGACGGCTACAATGAGCAGTTCTTC
TRBJ1-2,TRBV5-4,TRBD1,.,CASSSGTGINYGYTF,TGTGCCAGCAGCTCCGGGACAGGTATCAACTATGGCTACACCTTC
TRBJ1-3,TRBV5-1,.,.,CASSSTGTSGNTIYF,TGCGCCAGCAGCTCCACCGGGACCTCTGGAAACACCATATATTTT
TRBJ1-1,TRBV5-4,TRBD1,.,CASSFQGEAEAFF,TGTGCCAGCAGCTTCCAGGGGGAGGCTGAAGCTTTCTTT